Shown below are 25 T cell receptor beta chains from a single sample sequenced in a study of tumor and adjacent non-tumor tissue in lung cancer. This sample's RNA came from whole unsorted tissue. More than 3 cm separated this lung sample from the edge of the tumor. The library came from three nested PCR rounds adapted from ARM-PCR protocols. A single record per CDR3 protein comes from TCRdb applying MiXCR to the multiplex PCR reads. The sample gives more than 45,000 distinct CDR3 sequences, around two thirds of which show up once; approximately 23% is in the top ten. The sample comprised distant non-tumor lung tissue. The receptors derive from a woman aged 55-70 years with non-small cell lung cancer.

This clonotype is a singleton in its sample. The CDR3 does not close with the conserved phenylalanine or tryptophan, likely indicating a read error. The chain has TRBV13 and TRBJ2-3; D may match TRBD1 or TRBD2 (5 bases each). The CDR3 loop spans 13 amino acids. The germline gives CDR1 PRHDT, CDR2 FYEKMQ (reference sequence). The CDR3 reads CDSTRGRTDTQYI. The CDR3 DNA sequence: TGTGACAGCACTCGGGGACGCACAGATACGCAGTATATT.

This clonotype was counted a few times. V is TRBV28 and J is TRBJ1-1; D gene ambiguous. This CDR3 region has 15 residues. With 1 base removed from V and 11 bases from J, the gap between germline ends came to 20 bases. CDR1 is MDHEN, CDR2 SYDVKM, per germline. CDR3 sequence (DNA): TGTGCCAGCAGTTTATTGCCTTCTACCTACACCGAGGCTTTCTTT. Protein sequence: CASSLLPSTYTEAFF.

Concerning this clonotype itself: A junction boundary mismatches the germline segment, possibly from a read error. V gene TRBV6-6 combines with J gene TRBJ2-2; D not resolved. This CDR3 region has 14 residues. The germline V gene has CDR1 MNHNY and CDR2 SVGAGI (reference sequence). The CDR3 here is CVSSYQTNTGELFF. The CDR3 DNA sequence: TGTGTCAGCAGTTACCAGACGAACACAGGGGAGCTGTTTTTT.

As to this clonotype: With a much larger clone just one base away, this may be a read error. The CDR3 does not close with the conserved phenylalanine or tryptophan, likely indicating a read error. The chain employs TRBV11-2 and TRBJ2-5; D gene unclear. Trimming left V 5 bases short and J 0 bases short, with 7 bases between. The germline V gene encodes CDR1 SGHAT and CDR2 FQNNGV. This CDR3 contains 13 residues. The CDR3 DNA sequence: TGTGCCAGCAGCGTCATGTACCAAGAGACCCAGTACTCC. Translation: CASSVMYQETQYS.

For this clonotype: A read error is possible here, since a much larger clone lies one base away. The chain uses TRBV13 and TRBJ2-2; 11 bases match TRBD1. The germline gives CDR1 PRHDT, CDR2 FYEKMQ (reference sequence). V lost 5 bases to trimming and J lost 13 bases; unmatched junction nucleotides: 9. The CDR3 loop spans 14 amino acids. CDR3 residues: CASSARTGGRVLFF. The CDR3 DNA reads TGTGCCAGCAGCGCCCGGACAGGGGGCCGGGTGCTGTTTTTT.

The rearrangement joins TRBV7-9 to TRBJ1-2; no reliable D call. The CDR3 loop spans 15 amino acids. V lost 3 bases, J lost 0 bases, and 11 bases lay in between. In germline, CDR1 is SEHNR, CDR2 FQNEAQ (reference sequence). The DNA of the CDR3 is TGTGCCAGCAGCTTCCAGAGGCTAGCTAACTATGGCTACACCTTC. Its protein product is CASSFQRLANYGYTF.

To note about this clonotype: The junction differs from germline at one of its ends, possibly a read error. The chain is built from TRBV11-2 and TRBJ2-7; a weak D match, TRBD1 (6 bases). Germline loops: CDR1 SGHAT, CDR2 FQNNGV. The CDR3 runs 15 residues. The CDR3 is CGSSSGTWAFHEQYF. CDR3 nucleotide sequence: TGTGGCAGCAGCTCGGGGACATGGGCCTTTCATGAGCAGTACTTC.

On this clonotype: Because it lacks the conserved phenylalanine or tryptophan at the end, this CDR3 is likely a read error. The chain employs TRBV29-1 and TRBJ2-1; tentatively, D is TRBD2 (5 bases). In germline, CDR1 is SQVTM, CDR2 ANQGSEA. V gave up 1 base and J gave up 1 base, with 14 bases separating them. The length of the CDR3 is 16 residues. Here the CDR3 reads CSVEGLDFLSYNEQFL. Written as DNA, the CDR3 is TGCAGCGTTGAAGGTCTGGACTTCCTATCCTACAATGAGCAGTTCTTA.

This clonotype was detected only once. Compared with germline, one end of the junction differs, possibly owing to a read error. The rearrangement links TRBV12-3 or TRBV12-4 to TRBJ1-1; 9 bases agree with TRBD1. This CDR3 region has 15 residues. CDR3 in DNA: TGTGCCAGCAGTTTATCCCGGACAGGGGTAGTTGAAGCTCTCTTT. Residues: CASSLSRTGVVEALF.

On this clonotype: At one of its ends the junction is not consistent with the germline gene, which may arise from a read error. The CDR3 loop is CASSSSAGNHNEEFF. The CDR3, as DNA: TGTGCCAGCAGCTCGTCAGCGGGTAACCACAATGAGGAGTTCTTC. The V call is TRBV6-2 or TRBV6-3, the J call TRBJ2-1; the D gene is possibly TRBD2 (6 bases). From germline, CDR1 is MNHEY and CDR2 SVGEGT. CDR3 length equals 15 residues.

About this clonotype itself: One end of the junction fails to match germline, which may point to a read error. The V call is TRBV11-2, the J call TRBJ2-1; TRBD2 might be the D (5 bases). Germline assignment: CDR1 SGHAT and CDR2 FQNNGV. The CDR3 consists of 15 residues. The CDR3 is CASSLVSDGVNEQFF. CDR3 nucleotides: TGTGCCAGCAGTTTAGTTAGCGATGGGGTAAATGAGCAGTTCTTC.

This clonotype was counted a single time. This chain uses TRBV4-1 with TRBJ1-2, with D tentatively TRBD1 (6 bases). CDR3 length: 15 residues. V lost 11 bases, J lost 2 bases, and 21 bases lay in between. Germline V gives CDR1 MGHRA, CDR2 YSYEKL. CDR3 amino acids: CAGGQDWTANYGYTF. Written as DNA, the CDR3 is TGCGCCGGCGGCCAAGATTGGACAGCCAACTATGGCTACACCTTC.

The chain links TRBV29-1 to TRBJ2-2; D perhaps matches TRBD2 (6 bases). The CDR3 totals 13 residues. Germline CDR1 SQVTM, CDR2 ANQGSEA. The ends were cut back, 5 bases at V and 14 bases at J, with 21 bases in the middle. The CDR3 sequence: CSVLEGPGVELFF. The CDR3 nucleotides read TGCAGCGTTCTGGAGGGGCCTGGCGTGGAACTGTTTTTT.

The chain recombines TRBV11-3 with TRBJ1-2, with 10 positions matching TRBD1. The CDR3 contains 14 residues. The V gene end was trimmed by 5 bases and the J gene end by 8 bases; junction bases not matched to a gene: 8. Germline assignment: CDR1 SGHNT and CDR2 YENEEA. The CDR3 reads CASSHGQGEFGYTF. CDR3 bases: TGTGCCAGCAGCCATGGACAGGGGGAGTTCGGCTACACCTTC.

Remarks on this clonotype: The junction and the germline gene differ at one end; a read error may be behind it. V and J are TRBV4-1 and TRBJ1-2; the match to TRBD1 covers 8 bases. Germline CDR1 reads MGHRA; CDR2 reads YSYEKL. This CDR3 is built from 16 residues. The CDR3 sequence: CASSPSRAGGLRGNTF. For the CDR3, the DNA is TGCGCCAGCAGCCCCAGCAGGGCAGGGGGCTTACGTGGCAACACCTTC.

This clonotype was seen a handful of times. An end of the junction differs from the germline gene, which may be a read error. The chain combines TRBV4-3 with TRBJ2-3, with D possibly TRBD2 on 6 matching bases. This CDR3 is built from 15 residues. In germline, CDR1 is LGHNA, CDR2 YSLEER. The CDR3 loop is CASSNGLTGTDRQYF. The CDR3 DNA sequence: TGCGCTAGCAGCAACGGACTAACGGGCACAGATAGGCAGTATTTT.

In its sample, this clonotype ranks as medium-sized. The chain employs TRBV6-5 and TRBJ2-3; TRBD1 matches at 7 bases. Trimming cost V 6 bases and J 8 bases; bases outside gene matches: 8. The CDR3 has 13 amino acids. Germline V CDR1 and CDR2: MNHEY, SVGAGI. The CDR3 nucleotides read TGTGCCAGCAGACAAGGACAGGTCCCTACGCAGTATTTT. Amino acids: CASRQGQVPTQYF.

This clonotype was seen a few times. The chain joins TRBV2 to TRBJ1-3, with 8 bases that match TRBD1. This CDR3 region has 16 residues. CDR1 and CDR2 from the germline V gene are SNHLY and FYNNEI. Trimming at V came to 3 bases and at J to 4 bases, leaving 8 bases not matched to a gene. The CDR3 spells CASSDPGQGFGNTIYF. Written as DNA, the CDR3 is TGTGCCAGCAGTGATCCTGGACAGGGTTTCGGAAACACCATATATTTT.

A note on this clonotype: A read error may produce the germline difference seen at one junction end. The genes are TRBV28 and TRBJ1-1; no definite D call. Per the germline V gene, CDR1 is MDHEN and CDR2 is SYDVKM. The CDR3 sequence is 11 residues long. The CDR3: CASSLDTETFF. The CDR3 region has the DNA TGTGCCAGCAGTTTAGACACTGAAACTTTCTTT.

In regard to this clonotype: At one end, the junction sequence differs from germline, possibly due to a read error. The chain has TRBV29-1 and TRBJ2-7; D might be TRBD2 (5 bases). The CDR3 consists of 12 residues. The germline CDR1 and CDR2 sequences are SQVTM and ANQGSEA. The CDR3 DNA is TGTAGCGTTGAGAGACAAACCTACGAGCAGTACTTC. Translated: CSVERQTYEQYF.

Remarks on this clonotype: One junction end does not reproduce the germline sequence, and a read error may be involved. This CDR3 reads CCVASGAGDTIYF. In DNA form, the CDR3 reads TGCTGCGTTGCCTCAGGGGCTGGAGACACCATATATTTT. The genes are TRBV29-1 and TRBJ1-3; D is perhaps TRBD1 (6 bases). CDR1 and CDR2 (germline): SQVTM, ANQGSEA. The CDR3 runs 13 residues.

As regards this clonotype: Its ends do not fully match the called genes, so a read error is possible. The CDR3 is CSSNYHTPRDGSSYGYTF. CDR3 coding DNA: TGTTCCAGCAATTACCACACTCCCCGGGACGGAAGTTCCTATGGCTACACCTTC. The V and J genes are TRBV6-2 or TRBV6-3 and TRBJ1-2; D might be TRBD1 (5 bases). Per germline, CDR1 MNHEY and CDR2 SVGEGT. The CDR3 contains 18 residues.

Of note for this clonotype: Mismatch with germline at one junction end may stem from a read error. This chain links TRBV4-3 with TRBJ2-2; TRBD1 matches 8 bases. This CDR3 is 17 amino acids long. The germline CDR1 and CDR2 sequences are LGHNA and YSLEER. The CDR3 sequence is CASSQGTGGLNTGELIF. CDR3 coding DNA: TGCGCTAGCAGCCAAGGGACAGGAGGGTTGAACACCGGGGAGCTGATTTTT.

On this clonotype itself: A junction boundary mismatches the germline segment, possibly from a read error. The chain is built from TRBV6-2 or TRBV6-3 and TRBJ2-7; tentatively, D is TRBD2 (5 bases). The CDR3 is 16 amino acids. Per germline, CDR1 MNHEY and CDR2 SVGEGT. The CDR3 nucleotides read TGTGCTAGCATCACCTTGAAGACAACGGGGTTTCACGAGCAGTACTTC. Its protein is CASITLKTTGFHEQYF.

Concerning this clonotype itself: Compared with germline, one end of the junction differs, possibly owing to a read error. This rearrangement joins TRBV6-2 or TRBV6-3 to TRBJ2-5, with D possibly being TRBD2 (6 bases). Germline V gene data show CDR1 as MNHEY and CDR2 as SVGEGT. The CDR3 runs 15 residues. The chain's CDR3 is CAGSPGLADQETQYF. The DNA for the CDR3 is TGTGCCGGCAGTCCGGGACTGGCGGATCAAGAGACCCAGTACTTC.